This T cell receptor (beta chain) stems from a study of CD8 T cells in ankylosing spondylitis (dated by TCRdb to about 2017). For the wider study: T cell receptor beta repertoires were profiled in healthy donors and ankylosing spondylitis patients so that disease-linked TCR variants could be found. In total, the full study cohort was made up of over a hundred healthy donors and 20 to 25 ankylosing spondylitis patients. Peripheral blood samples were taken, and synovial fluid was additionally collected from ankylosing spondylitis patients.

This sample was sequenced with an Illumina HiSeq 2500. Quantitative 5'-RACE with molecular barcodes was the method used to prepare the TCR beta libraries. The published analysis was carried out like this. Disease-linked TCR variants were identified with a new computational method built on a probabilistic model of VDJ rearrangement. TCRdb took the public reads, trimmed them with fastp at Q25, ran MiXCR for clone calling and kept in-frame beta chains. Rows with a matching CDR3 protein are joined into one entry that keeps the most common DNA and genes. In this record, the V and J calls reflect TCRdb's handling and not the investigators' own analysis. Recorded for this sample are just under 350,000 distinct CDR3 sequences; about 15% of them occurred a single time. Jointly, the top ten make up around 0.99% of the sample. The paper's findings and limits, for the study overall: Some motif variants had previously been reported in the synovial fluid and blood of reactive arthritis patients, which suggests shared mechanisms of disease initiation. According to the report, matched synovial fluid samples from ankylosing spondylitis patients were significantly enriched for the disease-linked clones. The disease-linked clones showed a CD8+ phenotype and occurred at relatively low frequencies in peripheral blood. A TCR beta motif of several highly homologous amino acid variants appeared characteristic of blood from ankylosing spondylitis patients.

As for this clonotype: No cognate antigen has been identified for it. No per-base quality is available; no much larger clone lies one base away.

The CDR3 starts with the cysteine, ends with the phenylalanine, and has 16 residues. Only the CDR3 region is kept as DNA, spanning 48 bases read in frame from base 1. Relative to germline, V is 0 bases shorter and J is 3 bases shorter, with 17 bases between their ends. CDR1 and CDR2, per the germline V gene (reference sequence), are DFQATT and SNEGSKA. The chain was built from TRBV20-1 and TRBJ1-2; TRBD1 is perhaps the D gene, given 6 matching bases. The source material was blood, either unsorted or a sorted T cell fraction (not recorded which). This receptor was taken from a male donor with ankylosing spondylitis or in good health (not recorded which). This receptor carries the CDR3 CSARDGGGGVYYGYTF. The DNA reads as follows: TGCAGTGCTAGAGATGGGGGCGGGGGGGTATACTATGGCTACACCTTC.